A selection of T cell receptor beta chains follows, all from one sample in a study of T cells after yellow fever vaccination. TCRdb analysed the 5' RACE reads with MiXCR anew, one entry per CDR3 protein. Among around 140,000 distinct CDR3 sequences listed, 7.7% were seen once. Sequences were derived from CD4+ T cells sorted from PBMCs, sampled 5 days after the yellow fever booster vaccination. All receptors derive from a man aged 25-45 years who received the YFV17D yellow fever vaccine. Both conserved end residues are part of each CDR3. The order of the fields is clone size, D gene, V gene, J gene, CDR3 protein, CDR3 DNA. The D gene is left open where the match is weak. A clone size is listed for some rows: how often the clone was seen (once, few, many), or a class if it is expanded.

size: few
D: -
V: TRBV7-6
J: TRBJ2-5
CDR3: CASSLDRSVTQYF
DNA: TGTGCCAGCAGCTTAGACAGGTCCGTGACCCAGTACTTC

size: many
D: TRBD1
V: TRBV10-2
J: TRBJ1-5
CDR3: CASSGGGLNQPQHF
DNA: TGCGCCAGCAGCGGAGGGGGCCTCAATCAGCCCCAGCATTTT

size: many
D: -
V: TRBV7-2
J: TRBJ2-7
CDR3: CASSFAVALVYEQYF
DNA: TGTGCCAGCAGCTTTGCGGTAGCCCTCGTCTACGAGCAGTACTTC

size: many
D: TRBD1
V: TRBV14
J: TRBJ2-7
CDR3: CASSPVGQGEQYF
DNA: TGTGCCAGCAGCCCCGTTGGACAGGGCGAGCAGTACTTC

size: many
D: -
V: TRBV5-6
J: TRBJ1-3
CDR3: CASSSSGAGNTIYF
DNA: TGTGCCAGCAGCTCCTCTGGAGCTGGAAACACCATATATTTT

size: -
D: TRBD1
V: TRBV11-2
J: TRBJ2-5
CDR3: CASSLAGGQGPQETQYF
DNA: TGTGCCAGCAGCTTAGCTGGCGGACAGGGGCCCCAAGAGACCCAGTACTTC

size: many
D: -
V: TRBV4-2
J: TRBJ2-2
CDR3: CASSPKVENTGELFF
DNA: TGTGCCAGCAGCCCGAAGGTGGAAAACACCGGGGAGCTGTTTTTT

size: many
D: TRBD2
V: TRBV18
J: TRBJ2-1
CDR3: CASSPRKREGLEQFF
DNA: TGTGCCAGCTCACCACGAAAGCGGGAGGGCCTTGAGCAGTTCTTC

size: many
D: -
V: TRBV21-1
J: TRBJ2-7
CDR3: CASSEIPSGNASYEQYF
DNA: TGTGCCAGCAGCGAAATTCCAAGCGGGAATGCCTCCTACGAGCAGTACTTC

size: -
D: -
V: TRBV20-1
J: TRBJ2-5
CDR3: CSAREGAVATQYF
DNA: TGCAGTGCTAGAGAAGGAGCGGTCGCGACCCAGTACTTC

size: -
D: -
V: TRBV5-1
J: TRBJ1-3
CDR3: CASSSEHSGNTIYF
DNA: TGCGCCAGCAGCTCAGAACACTCTGGAAACACCATATATTTT

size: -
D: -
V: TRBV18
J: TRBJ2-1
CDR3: CASSPSGRAYNEQFF
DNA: TGTGCCAGCTCACCTAGCGGCCGAGCCTACAATGAGCAGTTCTTC

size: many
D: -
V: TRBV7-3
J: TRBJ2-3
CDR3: CASATIGPSPQYF
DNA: TGTGCCAGCGCGACCATCGGGCCCTCTCCGCAGTATTTT

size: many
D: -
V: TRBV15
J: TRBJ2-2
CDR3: CATAQERAGELFF
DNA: TGTGCCACCGCCCAGGAGAGAGCCGGGGAGCTGTTTTTT

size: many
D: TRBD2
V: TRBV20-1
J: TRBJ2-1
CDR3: CSARNLAGRGSYNEQFF
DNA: TGCAGTGCTAGAAACCTAGCGGGAAGGGGATCCTACAATGAGCAGTTCTTC

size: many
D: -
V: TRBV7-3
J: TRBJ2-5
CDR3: CASSFQGLRGETQYF
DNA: TGTGCCAGCAGCTTCCAGGGACTTAGGGGAGAGACCCAGTACTTC

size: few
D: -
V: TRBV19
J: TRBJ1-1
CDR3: CASSIREGGEAFF
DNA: TGTGCCAGTAGTATTCGAGAGGGAGGAGAAGCTTTCTTT

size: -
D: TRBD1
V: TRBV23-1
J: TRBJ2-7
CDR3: CASSHRTGGHEQYF
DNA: TGCGCCAGCAGTCATAGGACAGGGGGCCACGAGCAGTACTTC

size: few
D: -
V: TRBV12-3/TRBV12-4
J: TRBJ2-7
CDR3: CASSRQAYEQYF
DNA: TGTGCCAGCAGTAGACAGGCGTACGAGCAGTACTTC

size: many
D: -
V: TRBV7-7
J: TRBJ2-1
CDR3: CASSPVEISEEQFF
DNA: TGTGCTAGCAGCCCAGTGGAAATTTCGGAGGAGCAGTTCTTC

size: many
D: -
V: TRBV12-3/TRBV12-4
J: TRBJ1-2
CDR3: CASSPGQKSYGYTF
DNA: TGTGCCAGCAGCCCGGGCCAAAAGAGCTATGGCTACACCTTC

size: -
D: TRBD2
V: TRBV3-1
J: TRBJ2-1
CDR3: CAISQDLGVEGGPHNEQFF
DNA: TGTGCCATCAGCCAAGATCTGGGGGTTGAGGGAGGGCCCCACAATGAGCAGTTCTTC

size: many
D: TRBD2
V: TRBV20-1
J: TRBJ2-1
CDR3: CSARDRLANEQFF
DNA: TGCAGTGCTAGAGACCGACTAGCGAATGAGCAGTTCTTC

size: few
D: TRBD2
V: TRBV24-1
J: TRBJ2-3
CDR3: CATSAASGRLTDTQYF
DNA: TGTGCCACCAGTGCTGCTAGCGGGAGACTCACAGATACGCAGTATTTT